The clone carrying this T cell receptor (beta chain) was seen more than once but under ten times. Unmatched junction bases numbered 5, after V lost 5 bases and J lost 3 bases. Germline V lookup: CDR1 SQVTM, CDR2 ANQGSEA. CDR3 length: 13 residues. These data are taken from a study of blood T cell repertoires in COVID-19. Per the original methods: Amplification with reference gene primers provided the estimates of nucleated cell counts. Assay: immunoSEQ multiplex PCR; the TCRdb copy retains only in-frame clones and omits some. From that table come the V and J calls and clone size; the DNA was used to work out D and trimming. The sample shows 98,000 or so clones, around 64% of them seen only once.

This sequence originates from a woman aged 40-49 years with acute or convalescent COVID-19. Sequences were obtained from peripheral blood. The gene calls are TRBV29-1 and TRBJ2-7; 9 nucleotides line up with TRBD1. The DNA of the CDR3 is TGCAGCGTTCTGGGACAGGGAAGCTACGAGCAGTACTTC. Amino acids: CSVLGQGSYEQYF.